The rows below give T cell receptor beta chains drawn from one sample of a study of regulatory T cells in long-lasting Graves disease. TCRdb processed the multiplex PCR reads anew with MiXCR; each CDR3 protein has one entry. The sample lists some 370,000 distinct CDR3 sequences, 20% to 25% occurring once. Here the sequenced sample was peripheral blood mononuclear cells (PBMCs), taken when the disease was refractory, from a patient treated with antithyroid drugs. These receptors were collected from a woman in her thirties or forties with Graves disease. Each CDR3 is given with its conserved first and last residue. D genes are given only for firm matches. Only part of the rows carry a size: once, few, many, or a class if the clone is expanded.

>few|TRBV10-3|TRBJ1-6|15|TRBD1
CAISPLSGGGSPLHF
TGTGCCATCAGTCCCCTCTCAGGGGGAGGTTCACCCCTCCACTTT
>once|TRBV20-1|TRBJ2-2|15|.
CSASSGPANTGELFF
TGCAGTGCTTCCTCAGGGCCCGCGAACACCGGGGAGCTGTTTTTT
>many|TRBV28|TRBJ1-2|15|TRBD1
CASSLGGTGGAGYTF
TGTGCCAGCAGTTTAGGAGGGACAGGGGGCGCTGGCTACACCTTC
>.|TRBV6-1|TRBJ2-2|15|.
CASSPGSSGTGELFF
TGTGCCAGCAGTCCTGGGAGTTCGGGCACCGGGGAGCTGTTTTTT
>.|TRBV3-1|TRBJ2-7|13|TRBD1
CASSQGQGMAQYF
TGTGCCAGCAGCCAAGGACAGGGAATGGCGCAGTACTTC
>few|TRBV6-5|TRBJ1-1|13|.
CASSSGTNTEAFF
TGTGCCAGCAGTTCCGGTACGAACACTGAAGCTTTCTTT
>few|TRBV7-8|TRBJ2-2|16|TRBD2
CASSSGLVPFTGELFF
TGTGCCAGCAGCTCGGGACTAGTCCCCTTCACCGGGGAGCTGTTTTTT
>.|TRBV2|TRBJ2-2|14|TRBD1
CASSWTGPTGELFF
TGTGCCAGCAGCTGGACAGGGCCCACCGGGGAGCTGTTTTTT
>few|TRBV19|TRBJ1-2|14|.
CASRFPGTDYGYTF
TGTGCCAGTAGATTTCCAGGGACCGACTATGGCTACACCTTC
>many|TRBV7-8|TRBJ2-7|16|.
CASSSNSGTPSYEQYF
TGTGCCAGCAGCTCGAATTCCGGGACGCCCTCCTACGAGCAGTACTTC
>.|TRBV6-2/TRBV6-3|TRBJ2-1|13|TRBD1
CASSRGQDNEQFF
TGTGCCAGCAGCAGGGGACAGGACAATGAGCAGTTCTTC
>many|TRBV7-8|TRBJ2-7|15|TRBD2
CASSSLAGVGYEQYF
TGTGCCAGCAGCTCCCTAGCGGGAGTTGGGTACGAGCAGTACTTC
>.|TRBV29-1|TRBJ2-6|16|TRBD2
CSVQAGPSSGANVLTF
TGCAGCGTCCAAGCGGGACCCAGCTCTGGGGCCAACGTCCTGACTTTC
>.|TRBV19|TRBJ1-4|14|.
CATRQGVTNEKLFF
TGTGCCACCAGACAAGGGGTCACTAATGAAAAACTGTTTTTT
>.|TRBV4-1|TRBJ1-1|17|.
CASSLRDLRDLNTEAFF
TGCGCCAGCAGCTTACGGGACCTACGAGACTTGAACACTGAAGCTTTCTTT
>many|TRBV28|TRBJ2-7|14|TRBD2
CASSSGGRTYEQYF
TGTGCCAGCAGTTCGGGGGGGCGGACCTACGAGCAGTACTTC
>few|TRBV6-1|TRBJ2-7|17|TRBD2
CATRESRGSGRRYEQYF
TGTGCCACAAGGGAATCCCGGGGTAGCGGGAGAAGATACGAGCAGTACTTC
>.|TRBV4-1|TRBJ1-5|15|TRBD1
CASRDRELSNQPQHF
TGCGCCAGCAGAGACAGGGAATTAAGCAATCAGCCCCAGCATTTT
>many|TRBV28|TRBJ2-7|15|TRBD2
CASSRGLAESYEQYF
TGTGCCAGCAGTCGCGGACTAGCGGAATCCTACGAGCAGTACTTC
>.|TRBV27|TRBJ2-1|14|.
CASSLYGLGNEQFF
TGTGCCAGCAGTTTATACGGGCTAGGGAATGAGCAGTTCTTC
>.|TRBV18|TRBJ2-5|14|.
CASSQASSEETQYF
TGTGCCAGCTCACAAGCTTCTAGCGAAGAGACCCAGTACTTC
>many|TRBV2|TRBJ2-2|14|.
CASRLFPNTGELFF
TGTGCCAGCAGGCTGTTCCCAAACACCGGGGAGCTGTTTTTT
>many|TRBV6-5|TRBJ2-6|17|.
CASSYRRALTGANVLTF
TGTGCCAGCAGTTACCGCAGGGCTTTGACTGGGGCCAACGTCCTGACTTTC
>few|TRBV6-1|TRBJ2-5|16|.
CASSEKGWGTQETQYF
TGTGCCAGCAGTGAAAAAGGTTGGGGTACACAAGAGACCCAGTACTTC
>.|TRBV27|TRBJ2-3|15|TRBD2
CASNGGQRESYTQYF
TGTGCCAGCAACGGTGGCCAGCGGGAGTCTTATACGCAGTATTTT
>.|TRBV7-9|TRBJ1-1|20|TRBD1
CASSSTGTGGERVRNTEAFF
TGTGCCAGCAGCTCCACCGGGACAGGGGGCGAGAGAGTGCGGAACACTGAAGCTTTCTTT
>few|TRBV30|TRBJ1-1|11|.
CAWNLGTEAFF
TGTGCCTGGAATCTCGGGACTGAAGCTTTCTTT
>many|TRBV28|TRBJ1-1|16|.
CASSPLTGTVNTEAFF
TGTGCCAGCAGCCCCCTTACCGGGACGGTGAACACTGAAGCTTTCTTT
>few|TRBV5-6|TRBJ2-5|15|TRBD1
CASSPRTGLQETQYF
TGTGCCAGCAGCCCTCGGACAGGGCTTCAAGAGACCCAGTACTTC
>many|TRBV2|TRBJ1-5|14|.
CASSLHREGQPQHF
TGTGCCAGCAGTTTACACAGGGAGGGTCAGCCCCAGCATTTT
>few|TRBV5-8|TRBJ1-1|14|.
CASSFPQGWTEAFF
TGTGCCAGCAGCTTTCCCCAGGGGTGGACTGAAGCTTTCTTT
>.|TRBV28|TRBJ2-3|12|.
CASTDPTDTQYF
TGTGCCAGCACGGACCCTACAGATACGCAGTATTTT
>many|TRBV27|TRBJ2-5|14|.
CASSLMGLRETQYF
TGTGCCAGCAGTTTAATGGGACTGCGAGAGACCCAGTACTTC
>.|TRBV10-3|TRBJ2-4|16|TRBD2
CAISDARLAGEDIQYF
TGTGCCATCAGTGACGCCCGACTAGCGGGAGAAGACATTCAGTACTTC
>many|TRBV28|TRBJ2-7|13|TRBD1
CASRTDRTYEQYF
TGTGCCAGCAGGACGGACAGGACCTACGAGCAGTACTTC
>many|TRBV2|TRBJ2-2|18|TRBD1
CASSGAPGQLTNTGELFF
TGTGCCAGCAGTGGGGCCCCGGGACAGCTAACGAACACCGGGGAGCTGTTTTTT
>few|TRBV5-1|TRBJ2-7|13|.
CASSPLTGYEQYF
TGCGCCAGCAGCCCGCTGACGGGCTACGAGCAGTACTTC
>.|TRBV12-3/TRBV12-4|TRBJ2-1|13|.
CASSLYLFNEQFF
TGTGCCAGCAGTTTATATTTGTTCAATGAGCAGTTCTTC
>many|TRBV20-1|TRBJ1-1|15|.
CSARQGSLTNTEAFF
TGCAGTGCTAGACAGGGCTCTCTAACGAACACTGAAGCTTTCTTT
>.|TRBV18|TRBJ2-7|15|.
CASSPTGTQDYEQYF
TGTGCCAGCTCACCAACCGGGACCCAGGACTACGAGCAGTACTTC
>many|TRBV29-1|TRBJ2-7|16|.
CSVARGRGTGTHEQYF
TGCAGCGTTGCTCGGGGCAGGGGAACCGGGACTCACGAGCAGTACTTC
>.|TRBV7-8|TRBJ2-3|16|.
CASSPGWGKGADTQYF
TGTGCCAGCAGCCCTGGGTGGGGCAAGGGGGCAGATACGCAGTATTTT
>.|TRBV9|TRBJ1-3|17|TRBD1
CASSGGSGTGSGNTIYF
TGTGCCAGCAGCGGTGGTTCCGGGACAGGTTCGGGAAACACCATATATTTT
>.|TRBV7-3|TRBJ2-2|20|TRBD2
CASSLKGGGWTSGRPGELFF
TGTGCCAGCAGCTTAAAAGGAGGGGGCTGGACTAGCGGGAGGCCCGGGGAGCTGTTTTTT